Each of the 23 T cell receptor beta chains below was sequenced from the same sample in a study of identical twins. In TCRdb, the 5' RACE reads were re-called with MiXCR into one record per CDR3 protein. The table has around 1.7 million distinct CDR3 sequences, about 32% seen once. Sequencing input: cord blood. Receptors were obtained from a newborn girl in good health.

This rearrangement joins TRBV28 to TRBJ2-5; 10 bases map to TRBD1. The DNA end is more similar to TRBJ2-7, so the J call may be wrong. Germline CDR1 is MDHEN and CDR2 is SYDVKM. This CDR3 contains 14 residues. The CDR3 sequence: CASRLDRGRYEQYF. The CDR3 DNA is TGTGCCAGCAGACTTGACAGGGGGCGGTACGAGCAGTACTTC.

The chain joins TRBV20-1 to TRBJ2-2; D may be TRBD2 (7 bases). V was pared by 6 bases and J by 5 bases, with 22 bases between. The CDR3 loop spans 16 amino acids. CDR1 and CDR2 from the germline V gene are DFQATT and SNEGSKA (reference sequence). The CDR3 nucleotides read TGCAGTGCCCATAGGGAGGGGGGGGCGCATACCGGGGAGCTGTTTTTT. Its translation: CSAHREGGAHTGELFF.

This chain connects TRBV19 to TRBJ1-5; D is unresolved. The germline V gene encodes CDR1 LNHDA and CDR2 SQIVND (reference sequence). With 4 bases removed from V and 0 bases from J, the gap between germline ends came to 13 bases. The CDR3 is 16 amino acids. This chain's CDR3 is CASSTQRASSNQPQHF. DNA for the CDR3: TGTGCCAGTAGTACTCAGAGGGCAAGTAGCAATCAGCCCCAGCATTTT.

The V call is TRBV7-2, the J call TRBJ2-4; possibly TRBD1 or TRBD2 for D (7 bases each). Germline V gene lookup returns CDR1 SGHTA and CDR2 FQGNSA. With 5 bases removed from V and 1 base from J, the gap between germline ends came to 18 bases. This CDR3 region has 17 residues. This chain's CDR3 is CASSRQGGESAKNIQYF. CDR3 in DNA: TGTGCCAGCAGCCGACAGGGAGGGGAAAGCGCCAAAAACATTCAGTACTTC.

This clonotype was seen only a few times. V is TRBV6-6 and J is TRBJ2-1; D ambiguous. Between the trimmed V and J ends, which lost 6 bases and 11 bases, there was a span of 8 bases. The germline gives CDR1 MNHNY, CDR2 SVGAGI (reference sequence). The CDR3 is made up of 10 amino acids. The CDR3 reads CASSLPKQFF. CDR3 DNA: TGTGCCAGCAGCCTCCCTAAGCAGTTCTTC.

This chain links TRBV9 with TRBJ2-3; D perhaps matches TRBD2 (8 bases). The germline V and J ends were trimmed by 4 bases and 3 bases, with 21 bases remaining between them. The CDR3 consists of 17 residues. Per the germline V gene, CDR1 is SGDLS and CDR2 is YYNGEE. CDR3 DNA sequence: TGTGCCAGCAGCCCAGGGGGGGGGACTAGATTAACAGATACGCAGTATTTT. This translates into CASSPGGGTRLTDTQYF.

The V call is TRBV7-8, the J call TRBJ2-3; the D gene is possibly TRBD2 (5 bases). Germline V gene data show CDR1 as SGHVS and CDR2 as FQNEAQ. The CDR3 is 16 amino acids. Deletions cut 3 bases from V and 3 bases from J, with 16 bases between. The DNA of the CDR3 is TGTGCCAGCAGCTTCGGCTCTCGGGGTCGTACAGATACGCAGTATTTT. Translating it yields CASSFGSRGRTDTQYF.

The CDR3 region has the DNA TGCAGTGCTAAATCAGATGCGGGCAATCAGCCCCAGCATTTT. Residues: CSAKSDAGNQPQHF. This sequence joins TRBV20-1 and TRBJ1-5; D gene ambiguous. This CDR3 contains 14 residues. V shed 4 bases and J shed 2 bases, with 12 bases lying between them. Germline CDR1 and CDR2: DFQATT and SNEGSKA (reference sequence).

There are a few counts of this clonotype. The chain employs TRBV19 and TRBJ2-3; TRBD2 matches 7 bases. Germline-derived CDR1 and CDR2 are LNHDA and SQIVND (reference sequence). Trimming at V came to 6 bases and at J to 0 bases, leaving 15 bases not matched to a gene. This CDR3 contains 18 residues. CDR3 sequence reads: CASRGSERGPYSTDTQYF. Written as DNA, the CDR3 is TGTGCCAGTAGGGGATCAGAGCGGGGCCCCTATAGCACAGATACGCAGTATTTT.

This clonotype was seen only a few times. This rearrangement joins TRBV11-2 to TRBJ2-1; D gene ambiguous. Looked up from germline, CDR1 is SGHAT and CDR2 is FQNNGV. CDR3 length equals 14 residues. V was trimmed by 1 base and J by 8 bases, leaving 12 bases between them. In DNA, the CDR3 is TGTGCCAGCAGCTTAGTCCGCGTTGGCGATGAGCAGTTCTTC. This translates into CASSLVRVGDEQFF.

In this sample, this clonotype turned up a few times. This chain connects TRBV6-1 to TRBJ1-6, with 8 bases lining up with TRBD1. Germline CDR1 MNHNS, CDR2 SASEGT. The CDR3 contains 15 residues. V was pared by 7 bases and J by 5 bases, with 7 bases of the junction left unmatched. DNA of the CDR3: TGTGCCAGCACATCGGACAGGGCACATAATTCACCCCTCCACTTT. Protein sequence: CASTSDRAHNSPLHF.

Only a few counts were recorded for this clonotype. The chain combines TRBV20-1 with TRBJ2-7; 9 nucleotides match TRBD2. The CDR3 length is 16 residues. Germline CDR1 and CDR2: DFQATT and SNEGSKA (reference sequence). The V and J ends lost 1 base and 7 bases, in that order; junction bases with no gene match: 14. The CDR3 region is CSARAISGGDPTEQYF. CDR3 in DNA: TGCAGTGCTAGAGCCATTAGCGGGGGAGATCCTACGGAGCAGTACTTC.

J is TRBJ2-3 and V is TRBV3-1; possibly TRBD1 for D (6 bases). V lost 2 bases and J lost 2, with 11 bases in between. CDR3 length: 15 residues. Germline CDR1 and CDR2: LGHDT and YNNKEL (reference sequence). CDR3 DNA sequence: TGTGCCAGCAGCCAATCGTCAGGGGACACAGATACGCAGTATTTT. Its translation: CASSQSSGDTDTQYF.

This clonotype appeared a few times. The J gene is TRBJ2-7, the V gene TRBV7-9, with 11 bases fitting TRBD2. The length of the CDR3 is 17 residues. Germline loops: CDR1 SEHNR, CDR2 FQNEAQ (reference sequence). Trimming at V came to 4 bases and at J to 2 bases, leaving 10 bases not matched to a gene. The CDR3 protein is CASSSFLTSGMTYEQYF. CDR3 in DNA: TGTGCCAGCAGCTCCTTCCTGACTAGCGGGATGACCTACGAGCAGTACTTC.

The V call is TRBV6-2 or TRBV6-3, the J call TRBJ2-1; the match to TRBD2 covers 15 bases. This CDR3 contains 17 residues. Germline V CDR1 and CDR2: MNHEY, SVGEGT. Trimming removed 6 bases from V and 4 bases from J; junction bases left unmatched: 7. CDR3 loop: CASRPRTSGRGYNEQFF. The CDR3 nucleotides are TGTGCCAGCAGACCCCGGACTAGCGGGAGGGGTTACAATGAGCAGTTCTTC.

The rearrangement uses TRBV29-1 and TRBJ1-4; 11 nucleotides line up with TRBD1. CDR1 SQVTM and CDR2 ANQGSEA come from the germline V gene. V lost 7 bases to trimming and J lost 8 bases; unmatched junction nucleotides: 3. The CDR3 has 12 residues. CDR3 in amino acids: CSGTGGDEKLFF. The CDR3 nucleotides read TGCAGCGGGACAGGGGGCGACGAAAAACTGTTTTTT.

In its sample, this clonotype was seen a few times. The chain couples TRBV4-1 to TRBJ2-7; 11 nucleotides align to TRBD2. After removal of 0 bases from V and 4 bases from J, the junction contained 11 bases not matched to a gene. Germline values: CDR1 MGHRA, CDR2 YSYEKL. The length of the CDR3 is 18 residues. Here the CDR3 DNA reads TGCGCCAGCAGCCAAGATCTAGGTGCTAGCGGGAGGAGGTACGAGCAGTACTTC. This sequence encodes CASSQDLGASGRRYEQYF.

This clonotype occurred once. The CDR3 nucleotides are TGTGCCAGCAGCCAAGTAGGGCCCCCGTTTTTT. This codes for CASSQVGPPFF. The rearrangement uses TRBV14 and TRBJ1-4; D not resolved. CDR1 and CDR2 (germline): SGHDN, FVKESK. V dropped 1 base and J dropped 16 bases, with 10 bases sitting between them. CDR3 length: 11 amino acids.

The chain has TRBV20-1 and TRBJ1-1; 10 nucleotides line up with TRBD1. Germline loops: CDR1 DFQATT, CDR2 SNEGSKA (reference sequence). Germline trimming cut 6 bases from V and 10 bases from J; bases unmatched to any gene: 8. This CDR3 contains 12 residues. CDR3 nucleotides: TGCAGTGCCAGGACAGGGGGGGTCGGAGCTTTCTTT. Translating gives CSARTGGVGAFF.

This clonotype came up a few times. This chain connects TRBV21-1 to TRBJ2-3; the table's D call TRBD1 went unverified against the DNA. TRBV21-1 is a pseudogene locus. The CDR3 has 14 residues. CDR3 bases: TGTGCCAGGAAGGGGTCCGCCACCACAGATACGCAGTATTTT. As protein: CARKGSATTDTQYF.

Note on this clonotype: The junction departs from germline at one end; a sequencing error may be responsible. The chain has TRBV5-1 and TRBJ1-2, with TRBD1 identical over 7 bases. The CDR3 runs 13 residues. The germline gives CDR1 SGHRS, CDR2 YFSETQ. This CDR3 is CASSSGTVYSYTF. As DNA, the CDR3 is TGCGCCAGCAGCTCGGGGACAGTCTATAGCTACACCTTC.

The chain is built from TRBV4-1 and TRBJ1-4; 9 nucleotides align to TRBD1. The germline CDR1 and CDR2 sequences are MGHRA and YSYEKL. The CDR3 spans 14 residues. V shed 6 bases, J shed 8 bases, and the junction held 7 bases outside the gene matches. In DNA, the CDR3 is TGCGCCAGCAGGACACAGGGGGCGCAGGAAAAACTGTTTTTT. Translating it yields CASRTQGAQEKLFF.

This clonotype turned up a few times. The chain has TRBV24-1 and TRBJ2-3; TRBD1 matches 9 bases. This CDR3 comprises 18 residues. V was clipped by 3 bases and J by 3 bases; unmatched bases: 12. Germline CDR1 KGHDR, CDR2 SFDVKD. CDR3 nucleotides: TGTGCCACCAGTGATACCCTTAGACAGGGGGGAAGGACAGATACGCAGTATTTT. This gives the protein CATSDTLRQGGRTDTQYF.